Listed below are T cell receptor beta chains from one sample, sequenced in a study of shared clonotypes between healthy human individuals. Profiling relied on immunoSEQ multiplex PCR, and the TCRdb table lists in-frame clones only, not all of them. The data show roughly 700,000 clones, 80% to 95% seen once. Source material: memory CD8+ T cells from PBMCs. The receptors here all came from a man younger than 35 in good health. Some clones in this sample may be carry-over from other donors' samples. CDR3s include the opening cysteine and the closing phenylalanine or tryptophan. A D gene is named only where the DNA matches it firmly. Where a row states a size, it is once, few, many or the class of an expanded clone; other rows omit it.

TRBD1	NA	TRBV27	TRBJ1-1	CASRSQGGGMNTEAFF	TGTGCCAGCAGGTCCCAGGGGGGCGGGATGAACACTGAAGCTTTCTTT
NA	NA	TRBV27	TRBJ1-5	CAAGLGVGEPQHF	TGTGCCGCTGGGTTAGGTGTCGGTGAGCCCCAGCATTTT
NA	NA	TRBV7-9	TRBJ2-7	CASSPVIEGWEQYF	TGTGCCAGCAGCCCCGTTATAGAGGGTTGGGAGCAGTACTTC
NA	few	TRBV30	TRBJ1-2	CAWRHDYGYTF	TGTGCCTGGAGGCACGACTATGGCTACACCTTC
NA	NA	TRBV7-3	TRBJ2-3	CASSLTGYSTSTDTQYF	TGTGCCAGCAGCTTAACGGGTTATTCAACCAGTACAGATACGCAGTATTTT
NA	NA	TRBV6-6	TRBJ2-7	CASSSIWTVATYEQYF	TGTGCCAGCAGTTCAATTTGGACGGTGGCTACCTACGAGCAGTACTTC
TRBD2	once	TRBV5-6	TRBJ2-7	CASSPPASGGNEQYF	TGTGCCAGCAGCCCTCCGGCTAGCGGGGGAAACGAGCAGTACTTC
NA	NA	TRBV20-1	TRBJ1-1	CSARIEGEAFF	TGCAGTGCTAGGATCGAGGGCGAAGCTTTCTTT
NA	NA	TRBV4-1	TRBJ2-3	CASSHPLTDTQYF	TGCGCCAGCAGCCACCCCTTAACAGATACGCAGTATTTT
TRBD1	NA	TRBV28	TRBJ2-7	CASRSRGIKGAGSYEQYF	TGTGCCAGCAGATCTAGAGGGATTAAGGGGGCCGGTTCCTACGAGCAGTACTTC
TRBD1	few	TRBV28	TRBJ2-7	CASSFGTAKYEQYF	TGTGCCAGCAGTTTCGGGACAGCGAAATACGAGCAGTACTTC
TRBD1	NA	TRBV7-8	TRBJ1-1	CASSLVSGQGAATEAFF	TGTGCCAGCAGCTTAGTGTCGGGGCAGGGGGCGGCCACTGAAGCTTTCTTT